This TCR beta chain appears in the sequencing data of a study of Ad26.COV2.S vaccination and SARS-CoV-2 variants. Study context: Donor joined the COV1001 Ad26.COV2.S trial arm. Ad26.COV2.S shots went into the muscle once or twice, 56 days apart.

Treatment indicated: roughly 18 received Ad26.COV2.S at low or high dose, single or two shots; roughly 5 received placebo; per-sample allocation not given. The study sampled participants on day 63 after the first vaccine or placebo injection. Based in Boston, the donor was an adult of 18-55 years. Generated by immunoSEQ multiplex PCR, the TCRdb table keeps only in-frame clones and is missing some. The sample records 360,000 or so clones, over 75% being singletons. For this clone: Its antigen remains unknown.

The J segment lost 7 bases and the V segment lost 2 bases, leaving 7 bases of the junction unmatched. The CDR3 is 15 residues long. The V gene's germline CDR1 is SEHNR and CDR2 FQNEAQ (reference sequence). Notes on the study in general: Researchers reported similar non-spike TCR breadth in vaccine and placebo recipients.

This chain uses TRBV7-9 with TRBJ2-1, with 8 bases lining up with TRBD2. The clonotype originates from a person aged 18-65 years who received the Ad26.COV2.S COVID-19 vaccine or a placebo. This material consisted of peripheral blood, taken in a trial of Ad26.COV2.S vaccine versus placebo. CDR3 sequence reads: CASSLRAGVENEQFF. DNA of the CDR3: TGTGCCAGCAGCTTACGAGCGGGAGTAGAGAATGAGCAGTTCTTC. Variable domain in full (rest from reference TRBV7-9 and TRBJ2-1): DTGVSQNPRHKITKRGQNVTFRCDPISEHNRLYWYRQTLGQGPEFLTYFQNEAQLEKSRLLSDRFSAERPKGSFSTLEIQRTEQGDSAMYLCASSLRAGVENEQFFGPGTRLTVL.